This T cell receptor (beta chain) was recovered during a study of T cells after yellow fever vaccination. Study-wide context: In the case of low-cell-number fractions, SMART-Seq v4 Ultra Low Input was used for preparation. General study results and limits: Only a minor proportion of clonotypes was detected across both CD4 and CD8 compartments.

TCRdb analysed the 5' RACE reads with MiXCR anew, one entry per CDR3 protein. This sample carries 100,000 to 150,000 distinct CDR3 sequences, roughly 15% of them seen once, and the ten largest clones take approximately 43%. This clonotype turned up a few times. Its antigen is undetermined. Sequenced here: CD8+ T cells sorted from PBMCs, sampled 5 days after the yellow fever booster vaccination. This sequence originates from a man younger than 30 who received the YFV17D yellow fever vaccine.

The CDR3 loop is CASSLRTSGALYNEQFF. CDR3 nucleotides: TGTGCCAGCAGCCTGCGGACTAGCGGGGCCCTCTACAATGAGCAGTTCTTC. The chain joins TRBV3-1 to TRBJ2-1; 12 bases are shared with TRBD2. Germline-derived CDR1 and CDR2 are LGHDT and YNNKEL (reference sequence). The CDR3 runs 17 residues. V shed 4 bases and J 3 bases; nucleotides not matched to a gene: 7.